This is a list of T cell receptor beta chains from one sample in a study of blood T cells in healthy people across ages. TCRdb re-derived calls from the 5' RACE reads in MiXCR, one entry per CDR3 protein. Among some 700,000 distinct CDR3 sequences listed, over 20% were seen once. What was sequenced was blood. The receptors here all came from a man between 65 and 80 years old in good health. CDR3s include the opening cysteine and the closing phenylalanine or tryptophan. Fields, in order: J gene, V gene, clone size, D gene, CDR3 DNA, CDR3 protein. The D gene is left open where the match is weak. Clone size is given for some rows only: seen once, a few or many times, or a class if the clone is expanded.

j_call: TRBJ2-3
v_call: TRBV6-2/TRBV6-3
clone_size: NA
d_call: NA
cdr3_nt: TGTGCCAGCAGCTCCCTGGGGGGTTCGATGGATACGCAGTATTTT
cdr3_aa: CASSSLGGSMDTQYF

j_call: TRBJ2-3
v_call: TRBV7-2
clone_size: few
d_call: TRBD1
cdr3_nt: TGTGCCAGCAGCTCGGACAGGGCTAGGGCAGATACGCAGTATTTT
cdr3_aa: CASSSDRARADTQYF

j_call: TRBJ2-5
v_call: TRBV20-1
clone_size: NA
d_call: NA
cdr3_nt: TGCAGTGCTAGTGCACACGGGACACCACAAGAGACCCAGTACTTC
cdr3_aa: CSASAHGTPQETQYF

j_call: TRBJ2-2
v_call: TRBV7-8
clone_size: NA
d_call: NA
cdr3_nt: TGTGCCAGCACCCCGATATACAACACCGGGGAGCTGTTTTTT
cdr3_aa: CASTPIYNTGELFF

j_call: TRBJ1-2
v_call: TRBV12-3/TRBV12-4
clone_size: NA
d_call: TRBD1
cdr3_nt: TGTGCCAGCAGAAGGACTGAGACAGGGTTGGGTGGCTACACCTTC
cdr3_aa: CASRRTETGLGGYTF

j_call: TRBJ1-2
v_call: TRBV28
clone_size: NA
d_call: TRBD1
cdr3_nt: TGTGCCAGCAGTTTGGCAGGGGGCCCTTATGGCTACACCTTC
cdr3_aa: CASSLAGGPYGYTF

j_call: TRBJ2-3
v_call: TRBV4-3
clone_size: few
d_call: NA
cdr3_nt: TGCGCCAGCAGCCAATCAGCTACGCGGCCCACAGATACGCAGTATTTT
cdr3_aa: CASSQSATRPTDTQYF

j_call: TRBJ2-1
v_call: TRBV19
clone_size: few
d_call: NA
cdr3_nt: TGTGCCAGTAGTAGGTGGGAGGACTACAATGAGCAGTTCTTC
cdr3_aa: CASSRWEDYNEQFF

j_call: TRBJ2-2
v_call: TRBV27
clone_size: NA
d_call: NA
cdr3_nt: NA
cdr3_aa: CASSGTGTLHLRLFF

j_call: TRBJ1-6
v_call: TRBV20-1
clone_size: few
d_call: NA
cdr3_nt: TGCAGTGCTAGTGGTCAGGCGGGGAATTCACCCCTCCACTTT
cdr3_aa: CSASGQAGNSPLHF

j_call: TRBJ2-5
v_call: TRBV30
clone_size: many
d_call: NA
cdr3_nt: TGTGCCTGGAGTGCAGAACAGGTGAAAGAGACCCAGTACTTC
cdr3_aa: CAWSAEQVKETQYF

j_call: TRBJ2-7
v_call: TRBV9
clone_size: NA
d_call: TRBD2
cdr3_nt: TGTGCCAGCAGCCCTAGCGGGCAAACCCTAGGGTTCTACGAGCAGTACTTC
cdr3_aa: CASSPSGQTLGFYEQYF

j_call: TRBJ2-3
v_call: TRBV28
clone_size: NA
d_call: NA
cdr3_nt: TGTGCCAGCAGTTTAGGTGCTAGCTCTACAGATACGCAGTATTTT
cdr3_aa: CASSLGASSTDTQYF

j_call: TRBJ2-5
v_call: TRBV7-2
clone_size: NA
d_call: NA
cdr3_nt: TGTGCCAGCAGTCTTTTTCGGGAAGAGACCCAGTACTTC
cdr3_aa: CASSLFREETQYF

j_call: TRBJ2-5
v_call: TRBV9
clone_size: many
d_call: NA
cdr3_nt: TGTGCCAGCAGCCCCTCGCAGGGGACCCAGTACTTC
cdr3_aa: CASSPSQGTQYF

j_call: TRBJ2-3
v_call: TRBV12-3/TRBV12-4
clone_size: few
d_call: TRBD2
cdr3_nt: TGTGCCAGCAGTTTCTTAGCGGGTGACGCAGATACGCAGTATTTT
cdr3_aa: CASSFLAGDADTQYF

j_call: TRBJ2-1
v_call: TRBV29-1
clone_size: many
d_call: TRBD2
cdr3_nt: TGCAGCGTTGCCCGGGACTACACCTACAATGAGCAGTTCTTC
cdr3_aa: CSVARDYTYNEQFF

j_call: TRBJ1-2
v_call: TRBV9
clone_size: NA
d_call: NA
cdr3_nt: TGTGCCAGCAGCGCCGATGGAGGGATGGGCTACACCTTC
cdr3_aa: CASSADGGMGYTF

j_call: TRBJ2-1
v_call: TRBV29-1
clone_size: few
d_call: NA
cdr3_nt: TGCAGCGTTGCCCCCGGACGAGCAAATGAGCAGTTCTTC
cdr3_aa: CSVAPGRANEQFF

j_call: TRBJ2-7
v_call: TRBV20-1
clone_size: few
d_call: TRBD1
cdr3_nt: TGCAGTGCTAGAGATGGGGACAGGGGATTTTACGAGCAGTACTTC
cdr3_aa: CSARDGDRGFYEQYF

j_call: TRBJ2-6
v_call: TRBV18
clone_size: NA
d_call: NA
cdr3_nt: TGTGCCAGCTCACGCGGGATTGTCAGGGGAGGCTCTGGGGCCAACGTCCTGACTTTC
cdr3_aa: CASSRGIVRGGSGANVLTF

j_call: TRBJ1-4
v_call: TRBV18
clone_size: few
d_call: NA
cdr3_nt: TGTGCCAGCTCATCGCCGGGAGAAGGTGAAAAACTGTTTTTT
cdr3_aa: CASSSPGEGEKLFF

j_call: TRBJ2-4
v_call: TRBV20-1
clone_size: NA
d_call: TRBD2
cdr3_nt: TGCAGTGCTAGCGTGGTACTAGCGGGAGGGCTGGCCAAAAACATTCAGTACTTC
cdr3_aa: CSASVVLAGGLAKNIQYF

j_call: TRBJ2-1
v_call: TRBV29-1
clone_size: NA
d_call: TRBD2
cdr3_nt: TGCAGCGTGCGGGAGGTGACCTACAATGAGCAGTTCTTC
cdr3_aa: CSVREVTYNEQFF

j_call: TRBJ1-2
v_call: TRBV14
clone_size: NA
d_call: NA
cdr3_nt: TGTGCCAGCAGCGAAGGGTTGCCCCCCTACTATGGCTACACCTTC
cdr3_aa: CASSEGLPPYYGYTF

j_call: TRBJ2-1
v_call: TRBV29-1
clone_size: NA
d_call: TRBD2
cdr3_nt: TGCAGCGTTTCAAGCGGGAGGTCTTCCAATGAGCAGTTCTTC
cdr3_aa: CSVSSGRSSNEQFF

j_call: TRBJ1-5
v_call: TRBV28
clone_size: NA
d_call: NA
cdr3_nt: TGTGCCAGCAGTTTAAGCATCCTCGACAGTCAGCCCCAGCATTTT
cdr3_aa: CASSLSILDSQPQHF

j_call: TRBJ1-2
v_call: TRBV7-2
clone_size: NA
d_call: NA
cdr3_nt: TGTGCCAGCAGGTCCTCGTTGGGTATGGGTGGCTACACCTTC
cdr3_aa: CASRSSLGMGGYTF

j_call: TRBJ2-5
v_call: TRBV7-3
clone_size: NA
d_call: TRBD2
cdr3_nt: TGTGCCAGCAGTCCTAGCGGGCCGCGGAATCAAGAGACCCAGTACTTC
cdr3_aa: CASSPSGPRNQETQYF

j_call: TRBJ1-2
v_call: TRBV20-1
clone_size: NA
d_call: NA
cdr3_nt: TGCAGTGCCGACTCTGGACGCGGAAAGGCTGGCTACACCTTC
cdr3_aa: CSADSGRGKAGYTF

j_call: TRBJ2-5
v_call: TRBV24-1
clone_size: few
d_call: NA
cdr3_nt: TGTGCCACCATTTGGAGGGAAGAGACCCAGTACTTC
cdr3_aa: CATIWREETQYF

j_call: TRBJ1-2
v_call: TRBV7-9
clone_size: few
d_call: NA
cdr3_nt: TGTGCCAGCAGCTTAGGCGATCCGGGGAAGGATGGCTACACCTTC
cdr3_aa: CASSLGDPGKDGYTF

j_call: TRBJ2-3
v_call: TRBV7-6
clone_size: NA
d_call: NA
cdr3_nt: TGTGCCAGCAGTCAACAGGGTTTCGGCACAGATACGCAGTATTTT
cdr3_aa: CASSQQGFGTDTQYF

j_call: TRBJ2-5
v_call: TRBV19
clone_size: few
d_call: NA
cdr3_nt: TGTGCCAGTAGACAGAGAGAGACCCAGTACTTC
cdr3_aa: CASRQRETQYF

j_call: TRBJ1-5
v_call: TRBV20-1
clone_size: few
d_call: TRBD1
cdr3_nt: TGCAGTGCGCCGTCCCGGGACAGTAAAATGTTCAATCAGCCCCAGCATTTT
cdr3_aa: CSAPSRDSKMFNQPQHF

j_call: TRBJ2-5
v_call: TRBV7-8
clone_size: few
d_call: NA
cdr3_nt: TGTGCCAGCATTGGGGAGGAGACCCAGTACTTC
cdr3_aa: CASIGEETQYF

j_call: TRBJ2-4
v_call: TRBV12-3/TRBV12-4
clone_size: few
d_call: NA
cdr3_nt: TGTGCCAGCAGACTCGGACTCAGTTGGTACTTC
cdr3_aa: CASRLGLSWYF

j_call: TRBJ2-2
v_call: TRBV7-8
clone_size: few
d_call: NA
cdr3_nt: TGTGCCAGCAGCGAGGACGGGGCCGGGGAGCTGTTTTTT
cdr3_aa: CASSEDGAGELFF

j_call: TRBJ2-3
v_call: TRBV29-1
clone_size: NA
d_call: NA
cdr3_nt: TGCAGCGTTGCCTCCGACGCAGATACGCAGTATTTT
cdr3_aa: CSVASDADTQYF

j_call: TRBJ1-2
v_call: TRBV27
clone_size: many
d_call: NA
cdr3_nt: TGTGCCAGCAGTTTAGGTAGCAGAAACTATGGCTACACCTTC
cdr3_aa: CASSLGSRNYGYTF

j_call: TRBJ2-2
v_call: TRBV5-5
clone_size: NA
d_call: NA
cdr3_nt: TGTGCCAGCAGCTTGGAACAGTCCGCGAACACCGGGGAGCTGTTTTTT
cdr3_aa: CASSLEQSANTGELFF

j_call: TRBJ2-2
v_call: TRBV29-1
clone_size: NA
d_call: NA
cdr3_nt: TGCAGCGTTGAATTGAAGGGGAACACCGGGGAGCTGTTTTTT
cdr3_aa: CSVELKGNTGELFF

j_call: TRBJ1-1
v_call: TRBV15
clone_size: NA
d_call: NA
cdr3_nt: TGTGCCACCAGCAGAGTGCCACGACGACAGGCGGCGAACACTGAAGCTTTCTTT
cdr3_aa: CATSRVPRRQAANTEAFF

j_call: TRBJ1-3
v_call: TRBV20-1
clone_size: NA
d_call: TRBD1
cdr3_nt: TGCAGTGCGCAAGACAGGGGTGGAAACACCATATATTTT
cdr3_aa: CSAQDRGGNTIYF

j_call: TRBJ1-1
v_call: TRBV27
clone_size: NA
d_call: NA
cdr3_nt: TGTGCCAGCAGTTTATCATATGGGCAGGGCGTAGCTGAAGCTTTCTTT
cdr3_aa: CASSLSYGQGVAEAFF

j_call: TRBJ1-1
v_call: TRBV6-5
clone_size: few
d_call: TRBD1
cdr3_nt: TGTGCTACCCACAGGGGAAAAAACACTGAAGCTTTCTTT
cdr3_aa: CATHRGKNTEAFF

j_call: TRBJ1-2
v_call: TRBV7-9
clone_size: few
d_call: NA
cdr3_nt: TGTGCCAGCAGCGCCCCGGAGGGTCGAGGCTACACCTTC
cdr3_aa: CASSAPEGRGYTF

j_call: TRBJ1-1
v_call: TRBV4-1
clone_size: few
d_call: TRBD1
cdr3_nt: TGCGCCAGCAGCCAACAACAGGGGGTGAACACTGAAGCTTTCTTT
cdr3_aa: CASSQQQGVNTEAFF

j_call: TRBJ1-4
v_call: TRBV7-2
clone_size: NA
d_call: NA
cdr3_nt: TGTGCCTGCAGCTTAGAGAGGGGGTCTAATGAAAAACTGTTTTTT
cdr3_aa: CACSLERGSNEKLFF